This T cell receptor (beta chain) was sequenced for a study of T cell changes during pregnancy in multiple sclerosis. The CDR3 extends over 13 amino acids. Per germline, CDR1 SNHLY and CDR2 FYNNEI. V shed 4 bases and J shed 9 bases, with 13 bases lying between them. Here immunoSEQ multiplex PCR was the method, and the copy in TCRdb shows in-frame clones only, minus some. The sample includes approximately 79,000 clones, 90% to 95% of them seen just once. The chain is built from TRBV2 and TRBJ1-5; no clear D gene. Sample: peripheral blood, taken in the second trimester of pregnancy. This clonotype was obtained from a female donor in good health, enrolled as a control in a pregnancy study. The CDR3 coding sequence is TGTGCCAGCAGTGCGAGGCCAGAGTGGCCCCAGCATTTT. This gives the protein CASSARPEWPQHF.